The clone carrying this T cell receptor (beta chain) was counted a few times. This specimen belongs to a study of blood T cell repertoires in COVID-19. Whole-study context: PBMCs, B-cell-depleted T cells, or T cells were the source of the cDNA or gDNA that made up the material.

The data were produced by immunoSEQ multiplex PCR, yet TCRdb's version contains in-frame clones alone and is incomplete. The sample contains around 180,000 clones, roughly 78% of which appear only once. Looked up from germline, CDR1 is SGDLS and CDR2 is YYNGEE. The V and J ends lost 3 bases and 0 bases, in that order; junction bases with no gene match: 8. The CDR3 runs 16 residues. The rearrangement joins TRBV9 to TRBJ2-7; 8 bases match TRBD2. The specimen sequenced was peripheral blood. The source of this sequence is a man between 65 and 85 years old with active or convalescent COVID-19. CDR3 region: CASSGTAGGPSYEQYF. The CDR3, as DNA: TGTGCCAGCAGCGGTACCGCGGGAGGCCCCTCCTACGAGCAGTACTTC.